Given below is one T cell receptor (beta chain) in context. What it binds is not known. Then a second PCR, running about 7 to 11 cycles, was carried out with a sample-barcoded 5' primer and a J-beta primer mix. Using its own MiXCR run on the 5' RACE reads, TCRdb lists one record per CDR3 protein. This table has 650,000 to 800,000 distinct CDR3 sequences, approximately 48% appearing once. The data originate from a study of blood T cells in healthy people across ages. Regarding the study as a whole: Fewer expanded clones and more diversity marked long-lived versus aged donors.

The CDR3 length is 14 residues. Trimming took 4 bases from V and 9 from J, leaving 13 bases between them. CDR1 is SNHLY, CDR2 FYNNEI, per germline. The specimen was blood. The clonotype originates from a man in his sixties in good health. The gene calls are TRBV2 and TRBJ1-6; the D gene is possibly TRBD1 (5 bases). The CDR3 protein is CASSAEGSVSPLHF. CDR3 nucleotide sequence: TGTGCCAGCAGTGCGGAGGGGAGTGTTTCACCCCTCCACTTT.